This TCR beta chain was recovered during a study of OX40 agonist ivuxolimab in advanced cancers. Repertoires were generated with immunoSEQ multiplex PCR, while TCRdb's copy carries only in-frame clones and drops some. The repertoire holds 100,000 to 150,000 clones, with about 92% as singletons. V was shortened by 2 bases and J by 7 bases, with 12 bases between the two germline ends. The CDR3 has 15 residues. Germline loops: CDR1 SGHTA, CDR2 FQGNSA. This clone was picked up a small number of times. This receptor was identified in an adult with an advanced solid tumor such as melanoma, head and neck, liver or kidney cancer. V gene TRBV7-2 combines with J gene TRBJ1-6; TRBD1 might be the D (5 bases). Here the sequenced sample was CD4+ or CD8+ T cells sorted from blood, taken in a trial of the OX40 agonist ivuxolimab. CDR3 coding DNA: TGTGCCAGCAGCTTATTGGGACTAAAGAATTCACCCCTCCACTTT. Translated, it gives CASSLLGLKNSPLHF.